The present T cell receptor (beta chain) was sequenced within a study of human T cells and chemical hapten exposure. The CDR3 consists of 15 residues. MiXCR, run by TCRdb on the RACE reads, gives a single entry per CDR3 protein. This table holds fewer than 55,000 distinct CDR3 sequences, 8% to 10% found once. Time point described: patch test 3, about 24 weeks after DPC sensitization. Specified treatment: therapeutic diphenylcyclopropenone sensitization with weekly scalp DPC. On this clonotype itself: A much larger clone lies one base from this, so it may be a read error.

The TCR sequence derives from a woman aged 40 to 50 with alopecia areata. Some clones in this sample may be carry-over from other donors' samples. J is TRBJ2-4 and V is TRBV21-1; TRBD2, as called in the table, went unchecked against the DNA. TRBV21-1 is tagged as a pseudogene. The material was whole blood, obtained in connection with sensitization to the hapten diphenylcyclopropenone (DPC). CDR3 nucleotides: TGTGCCAGCACGGGGCCCGAACTGGCCAAAAACATTCAGTACTTC. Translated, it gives CASTGPELAKNIQYF.